This T cell receptor beta chain came from a study of Ad26.COV2.S vaccination and SARS-CoV-2 variants. Study summary: Donor joined the COV1001 Ad26.COV2.S trial arm. Once, or twice with 56 days between doses, Ad26.COV2.S was given intramuscularly. Study outcomes and limitations: Recipients of vaccine and of placebo showed similar breadth of their non-spike TCR repertoires.

In the case of this clone: Its antigen remains unidentified.

The treatment is: 15 to 20 received Ad26.COV2.S at low or high dose, single or two shots; roughly 5 received placebo; per-sample allocation not given. Repertoires come from day 63 after the first vaccine or placebo injection. As its vector, the vaccine had Ad26, which expressed Wuhan-strain SARS-CoV-2 spike. Assay used: immunoSEQ multiplex PCR; TCRdb lists only in-frame clones, some missing. The sample shows roughly 320,000 clones, just over 85% of them seen only once. V trimming: 1 base; J trimming: 5 bases; junction bases outside the gene matches: 0. The CDR3 has 14 residues. CDR1 is MGHRA and CDR2 is YSYEKL in the germline V gene.

The sequence derives from a person between 18 and 60 years old who received the Ad26.COV2.S COVID-19 vaccine or a placebo. Sample: peripheral blood, taken in a trial of Ad26.COV2.S vaccine versus placebo. This chain joins TRBV4-1 and TRBJ1-1; 11 positions agree with TRBD1. The CDR3 sequence is CASSQGDRGTEAFF. DNA of the CDR3: TGCGCCAGCAGCCAAGGGGACAGGGGGACTGAAGCTTTCTTT.